This TCR beta chain comes out of a study of blood T cell repertoires in COVID-19. Study context: The samples span acute and convalescent COVID-19 from the United States, Italy and Spain. T cells, B-cell-depleted T cells, or PBMCs supplied cDNA or gDNA.

In the source study's methods: The authors estimated nucleated cell counts from reference gene primer amplification. Clones were read by immunoSEQ multiplex PCR, and TCRdb kept only the in-frame ones, dropping some. V, J and clone size are taken as reported in that table, and D and trimming were inferred from the DNA itself. Of about 59,000 clones listed, 80% to 95% are singletons. Trimming left V 0 bases short and J 0 bases short, with 8 bases between. The CDR3 is 15 amino acids. CDR1 MNHEY and CDR2 SVGAGI come from the germline V gene. The TCR was taken from an elderly man with acute or convalescent COVID-19. V is TRBV6-5 and J is TRBJ1-1; D unclear. The sequencing input was peripheral blood. The chain's CDR3 is CASSYSSILNTEAFF. CDR3 DNA: TGTGCCAGCAGTTACTCGAGCATCCTGAACACTGAAGCTTTCTTT.